These T cell receptor beta chains were read from a single sample in a study of breast tumors, draining lymph nodes, adjacent tissues. TCRdb re-called the multiplex PCR reads with MiXCR, one entry per CDR3 protein. The sample includes tens of thousands of distinct CDR3 sequences, more than 25% of them seen just once. Sequencing used axillary lymph node tissue. These receptors originate from a female donor with breast cancer. Some clones in this sample may be carry-over from other donors' samples. Each CDR3 is given with its conserved first and last residue. A D gene is named only where the DNA matches it firmly. The size field is filled for only some rows; it gives once, few, many or a size class.

abundance	v_gene	j_gene	d_gene	CDR3nt	CDR3aa
many	TRBV6-2/TRBV6-3	TRBJ2-7	TRBD2	TGTGCCAGCAGTTACGGGCCTGGTGCGGGAGGTCGGGGCGAGCAGTACTTC	CASSYGPGAGGRGEQYF
many	TRBV27	TRBJ2-7	TRBD1	TGTGCCAGCAGTTTGGACAGGGGGCCCTACGAGCAGTACTTC	CASSLDRGPYEQYF
many	TRBV6-5	TRBJ2-7	TRBD1	TGTGCCAGCAGTCGTGGGACAGGGACCTACGAGCAGTACTTC	CASSRGTGTYEQYF
.	TRBV6-5	TRBJ1-1	.	TGTGCCAGCAGAGACGGGCCGACTGAAGCTTTCTTT	CASRDGPTEAFF
many	TRBV7-9	TRBJ2-5	.	TGTGCCAGCAGCCCCGTGGGTTACCAAGAGACCCAGTACTTC	CASSPVGYQETQYF
many	TRBV10-1	TRBJ2-2	.	TGCGCCAGCAGTGATGATGGCACCGGGGAGCTGTTTTTT	CASSDDGTGELFF
.	TRBV10-3	TRBJ2-7	TRBD2	TGTGCCATCGGACTACGGACGGTCGGGGGACTAGCGGGAGTATCCTCCTACGAGCAGTACTTC	CAIGLRTVGGLAGVSSYEQYF
.	TRBV5-8	TRBJ2-5	.	TGTGCAAGCAGCTTGGCTGTCAGAGAAGAGACCCAGTACTTC	CASSLAVREETQYF
.	TRBV9	TRBJ2-3	TRBD2	TGTGCCAGCACCCCCGGGGGGAGCACAGATACGCAGTCTTTT	CASTPGGSTDTQSF
many	TRBV20-1	TRBJ2-7	.	TGCAGTGCTAGAATCCGGGACATCTCCTACGAGCAGTACTTC	CSARIRDISYEQYF
.	TRBV12-3/TRBV12-4	TRBJ1-1	.	TGTGCCAGCGGTACGGGGGATTTTAGCACTGAAGCTTTCTTT	CASGTGDFSTEAFF
.	TRBV30	TRBJ2-7	TRBD2	TGTGCCTGGAGTGCCAAACTAGCGGGAGGGGGGGGGGACGAGCAGTACTTC	CAWSAKLAGGGGDEQYF
many	TRBV6-2/TRBV6-3	TRBJ1-5	TRBD1	TGTGCCAGCAGTTATTCTACAGGGGTGGGGAGCAATCAGCCCCAGCATTTT	CASSYSTGVGSNQPQHF
many	TRBV11-1	TRBJ2-1	TRBD2	TGTGCCAGCAGCTATAGCACGTCTAGCGGTAGTGAGCAGTTCTTC	CASSYSTSSGSEQFF
many	TRBV20-1	TRBJ1-1	.	TGCAGTGCTAGTATGAGGGACACTGAAGCTTTCTTT	CSASMRDTEAFF